These T cell receptor beta chains were read from a single sample in a study of a mutant IDH1 vaccine in newly diagnosed glioma. What these receptors recognize is not known. Here immunoSEQ multiplex PCR was the method, and the copy in TCRdb shows in-frame clones only, minus some. Here the sample spans tens of thousands of clones, 81% being singletons. This material consisted of PBMCs, taken from a glioma patient whose treatment included an IDH1 peptide vaccine. The receptors stem from a man aged 25-45 years with glioma. CDR3s include the opening cysteine and the closing phenylalanine or tryptophan. D genes are given only for firm matches. For some rows the clone size is stated as once, few or many, or as a class when expanded; others skip it.

v_gene	abundance	j_gene	d_gene	CDR3aa	CDR3nt
TRBV19	medium-sized	TRBJ1-3	-	CASSTLGSGNTIYF	TGTGCCAGTAGTACCCTTGGCTCTGGAAACACCATATATTTT
TRBV5-1	-	TRBJ1-1	-	CASSFTQTNTEAFF	TGCGCCAGCAGCTTTACACAAACTAACACTGAAGCTTTCTTT
TRBV4-1	-	TRBJ2-1	-	CASSQNSDSYNEQFF	TGCGCCAGCAGCCAGAATAGCGATTCCTACAATGAGCAGTTCTTC
TRBV5-6	-	TRBJ2-7	-	CASSLRTPVYEQYF	TGTGCCAGCAGCTTGAGGACACCCGTCTACGAGCAGTACTTC
TRBV27	-	TRBJ2-2	TRBD2	CASSLVAGMNTGELFF	TGTGCCAGCAGTTTGGTAGCGGGGATGAACACCGGGGAGCTGTTTTTT
TRBV5-1	-	TRBJ2-3	TRBD2	CASSPASGRAGTDTQYF	TGCGCCAGCAGCCCGGCTAGCGGGAGGGCCGGCACAGATACGCAGTATTTT
TRBV5-1	-	TRBJ2-6	-	CASRGHSGANVLTF	TGCGCCAGCAGGGGCCACTCTGGGGCCAACGTCCTGACTTTC
TRBV29-1	once	TRBJ1-2	TRBD1	CSVETRQGRLHGYTF	TGCAGCGTTGAAACACGACAGGGCCGACTTCACGGCTACACCTTC
TRBV5-1	-	TRBJ2-7	-	CASSLDYEQYF	TGCGCCAGCAGCTTGGACTACGAGCAGTACTTC
TRBV5-4	-	TRBJ1-2	-	CASSPTSANYGYTF	TGTGCCAGCAGTCCTACTTCAGCTAACTATGGCTACACCTTC
TRBV6-5	-	TRBJ2-7	TRBD1	CASSPGQGSEQYF	TGTGCCAGCAGTCCCGGACAGGGGTCAGAGCAGTACTTC
TRBV29-1	-	TRBJ2-1	-	CSVSDGYNEQFF	TGCAGCGTCTCGGACGGGTACAATGAGCAGTTCTTC
TRBV4-2	once	TRBJ2-5	-	CASSQDGLETQYF	TGTGCCAGCAGCCAAGACGGGCTGGAGACCCAGTACTTC
TRBV6-5	-	TRBJ1-2	TRBD1	CASSPGTGRGDTF	TGTGCCAGCAGTCCTGGGACAGGGCGCGGGGACACCTTC
TRBV4-1	-	TRBJ2-7	TRBD2	CASSQLGTSGSNEQYF	TGCGCCAGCAGCCAACTCGGGACTAGCGGGAGTAACGAGCAGTACTTC
TRBV9	once	TRBJ2-5	-	CASSEAGLETQYF	TGTGCCAGCAGCGAGGCAGGGCTGGAGACCCAGTACTTC
TRBV27	-	TRBJ2-7	-	CASTPPGAVTDSTYEQYF	TGTGCCAGCACCCCCCCAGGGGCGGTCACCGATAGCACCTACGAGCAGTACTTC
TRBV10-3	-	TRBJ1-5	TRBD1	CAISATGAPNLSQHF	TGTGCCATCAGTGCGACAGGGGCCCCGAATTTGTCCCAGCATTTT
TRBV30	-	TRBJ2-7	-	CAWTGRPSGEQYF	TGTGCCTGGACCGGCCGCCCCTCGGGAGAGCAGTACTTC
TRBV5-1	once	TRBJ1-2	-	CASSQGQTTYGYTF	TGCGCCAGCAGCCAAGGACAGACGACCTATGGCTACACCTTC
TRBV11-2	-	TRBJ2-1	-	CASSLEGTGWNEQFF	TGTGCCAGCAGCTTAGAGGGGACCGGGTGGAATGAGCAGTTCTTC
TRBV10-1	-	TRBJ2-3	-	CASSGHLGADTQYF	TGCGCCAGCAGTGGTCACTTGGGCGCAGATACGCAGTATTTT
TRBV5-4	-	TRBJ1-1	-	CASSVGALSVSTEAFF	TGTGCCAGCAGCGTTGGGGCGCTTTCCGTAAGCACTGAAGCTTTCTTT
TRBV19	-	TRBJ2-1	TRBD2	CASTGLGSYNEQFF	TGTGCCAGTACCGGACTAGGGAGTTACAATGAGCAGTTCTTC
TRBV5-4	-	TRBJ2-2	TRBD1	CASSPDRSGSTGELFF	TGTGCCAGCAGCCCGGACAGGAGTGGGAGTACCGGGGAGCTGTTTTTT
TRBV6-1	-	TRBJ1-5	-	CASEENGPQHF	TGTGCCAGCGAAGAGAACGGGCCCCAGCATTTT
TRBV4-2	-	TRBJ2-7	TRBD1	CASSQETGDTYEQYF	TGTGCCAGCAGCCAAGAGACAGGGGACACCTACGAGCAGTACTTC
TRBV15	-	TRBJ2-7	-	CATSRPRENYEQYF	TGTGCCACCAGCAGACCACGGGAGAACTACGAGCAGTACTTC
TRBV4-1	-	TRBJ2-7	-	CASSQAGRSSYEQYF	TGCGCCAGCAGCCAAGCGGGACGGAGCTCCTACGAGCAGTACTTC
TRBV6-6	-	TRBJ1-5	TRBD1	CASVDRGPYSNQPQHF	TGTGCCAGCGTCGACAGGGGGCCCTATAGCAATCAGCCCCAGCATTTT
TRBV7-9	-	TRBJ1-5	TRBD1	CASSLGTGGAGTQPQHF	TGTGCCAGCAGCCTCGGGACAGGGGGCGCCGGTACTCAGCCCCAGCATTTT
TRBV19	-	TRBJ2-2	TRBD1	CASRTGTGDTGELFF	TGTGCCAGTAGGACCGGGACAGGGGACACCGGGGAGCTGTTTTTT
TRBV7-6	few	TRBJ1-4	-	CASSLGAQVNEKLFF	TGTGCCAGCAGCTTAGGGGCACAGGTTAATGAAAAACTGTTTTTT
TRBV5-1	few	TRBJ1-1	-	CASSRGPNTEAFF	TGCGCCAGCAGCCGCGGACCGAACACTGAAGCTTTCTTT
TRBV5-1	-	TRBJ1-1	TRBD1	CASSLGLRQGNTEAFF	TGCGCCAGCAGCTTGGGACTTCGACAGGGAAACACTGAAGCTTTCTTT
TRBV15	-	TRBJ2-5	-	CATARGGEETQYF	TGTGCCACCGCCCGGGGAGGAGAAGAGACCCAGTACTTC
TRBV5-1	-	TRBJ2-7	TRBD1	CASRLGTGLYEQYF	TGCGCCAGCCGTTTGGGGACAGGGCTGTACGAGCAGTACTTC
TRBV10-1	-	TRBJ1-2	-	CASSEGRGHYGYTF	TGCGCCAGCAGTGAGGGCAGGGGCCACTATGGCTACACCTTC
TRBV6-5	-	TRBJ2-7	-	CASSYLGPSYEQYF	TGTGCCAGCAGTTACTTGGGCCCTTCCTACGAGCAGTACTTC
TRBV7-2	-	TRBJ1-5	-	CASSLRGQQPQHF	TGTGCCAGCAGCTTACGGGGGCAACAGCCCCAGCATTTT
TRBV7-9	-	TRBJ2-1	-	CASSGRDRPEDEQFF	TGTGCCAGCAGCGGGCGGGACAGACCTGAGGATGAGCAGTTCTTC
TRBV11-3	few	TRBJ2-7	-	CASSLGGSTAYEQYF	TGTGCCAGCAGCTTAGGGGGGTCCACCGCCTACGAGCAGTACTTC
TRBV30	-	TRBJ1-1	-	CAWRDDSFTEAFF	TGTGCCTGGAGAGACGACAGTTTCACTGAAGCTTTCTTT
TRBV7-2	-	TRBJ1-5	TRBD1	CASSLTGGYPQHF	TGTGCCAGCAGCTTAACAGGGGGCTACCCCCAGCATTTT
TRBV5-1	once	TRBJ2-7	-	CASSLLNYRVSYEQYF	TGCGCCAGCAGCTTATTGAACTACAGGGTTTCTTACGAGCAGTACTTC
TRBV6-5	-	TRBJ1-1	-	CASKGFMSMNTEAFF	TGTGCCAGCAAGGGGTTCATGTCCATGAACACTGAAGCTTTCTTT
TRBV6-5	-	TRBJ1-2	-	CASSSPRQADYGYTF	TGTGCCAGCAGTAGCCCTCGACAGGCAGACTATGGCTACACCTTC
TRBV6-5	-	TRBJ2-7	TRBD2	CASSYSSGAAYEQYF	TGTGCCAGCAGTTACTCGAGCGGGGCGGCCTACGAGCAGTACTTC
TRBV27	medium-sized	TRBJ1-1	-	CASSSTSEAEAFF	TGTGCCAGCAGTTCCACCTCTGAAGCCGAAGCTTTCTTT
TRBV20-1	-	TRBJ1-2	-	CSATDNYGYTF	TGCAGTGCCACAGATAACTATGGCTACACCTTC
TRBV6-5	-	TRBJ1-4	-	CASSYSRPKGGEKLFF	TGTGCCAGCAGTTACTCGAGGCCCAAGGGAGGGGAAAAACTGTTTTTT